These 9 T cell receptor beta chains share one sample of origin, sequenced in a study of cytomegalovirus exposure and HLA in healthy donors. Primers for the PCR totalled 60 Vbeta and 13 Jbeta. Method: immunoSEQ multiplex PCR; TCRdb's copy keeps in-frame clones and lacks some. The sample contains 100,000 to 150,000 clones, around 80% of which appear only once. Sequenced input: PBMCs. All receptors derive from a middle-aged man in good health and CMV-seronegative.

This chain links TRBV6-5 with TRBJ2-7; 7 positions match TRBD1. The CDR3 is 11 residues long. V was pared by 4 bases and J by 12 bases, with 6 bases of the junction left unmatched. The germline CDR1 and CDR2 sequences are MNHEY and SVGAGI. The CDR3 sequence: CASSFPGGWYF. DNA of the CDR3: TGTGCCAGCAGTTTCCCAGGGGGATGGTACTTC.

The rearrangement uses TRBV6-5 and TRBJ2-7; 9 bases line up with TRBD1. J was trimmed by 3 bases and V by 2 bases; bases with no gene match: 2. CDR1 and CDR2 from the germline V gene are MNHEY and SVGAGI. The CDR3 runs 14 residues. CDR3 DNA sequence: TGTGCCAGCAGTTACAGGGGACAGGGCTACGAGCAGTACTTC. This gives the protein CASSYRGQGYEQYF.

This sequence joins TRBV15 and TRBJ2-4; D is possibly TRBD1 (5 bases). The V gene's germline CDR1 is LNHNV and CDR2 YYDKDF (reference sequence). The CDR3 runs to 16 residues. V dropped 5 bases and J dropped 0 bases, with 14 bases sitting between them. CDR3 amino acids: CATSEPTVLAKNIQYF. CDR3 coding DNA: TGTGCCACCAGCGAACCGACAGTCCTAGCCAAAAACATTCAGTACTTC.

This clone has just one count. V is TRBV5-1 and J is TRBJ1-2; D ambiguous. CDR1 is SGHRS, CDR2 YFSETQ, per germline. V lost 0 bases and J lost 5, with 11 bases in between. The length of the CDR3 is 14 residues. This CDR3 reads CASSLVPEEYGYTF. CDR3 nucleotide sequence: TGCGCCAGCAGCTTGGTTCCAGAGGAGTATGGCTACACCTTC.

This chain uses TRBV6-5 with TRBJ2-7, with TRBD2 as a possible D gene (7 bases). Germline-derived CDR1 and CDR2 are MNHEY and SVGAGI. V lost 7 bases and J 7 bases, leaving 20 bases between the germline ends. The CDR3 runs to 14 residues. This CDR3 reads CASKGGGIWWEQYF. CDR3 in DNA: TGTGCCAGCAAGGGGGGGGGAATCTGGTGGGAGCAGTACTTC.

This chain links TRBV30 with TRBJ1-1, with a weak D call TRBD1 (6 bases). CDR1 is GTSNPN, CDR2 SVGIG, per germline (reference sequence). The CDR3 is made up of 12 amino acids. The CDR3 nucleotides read TGTGCTGAACGAAGTAGGGGGACTGAAGCTTTCTTT. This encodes CAERSRGTEAFF.

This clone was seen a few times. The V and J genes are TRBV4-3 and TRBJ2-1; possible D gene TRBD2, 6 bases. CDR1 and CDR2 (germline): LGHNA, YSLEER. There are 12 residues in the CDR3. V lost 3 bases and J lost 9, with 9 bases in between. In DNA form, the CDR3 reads TGCGCCAGCAGCCACCGCGGGGCTGAGCAGTTCTTC. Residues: CASSHRGAEQFF.

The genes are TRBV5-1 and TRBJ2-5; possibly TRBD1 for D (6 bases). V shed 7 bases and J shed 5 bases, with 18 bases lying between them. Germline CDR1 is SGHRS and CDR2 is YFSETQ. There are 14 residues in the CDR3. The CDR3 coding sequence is TGCGCCAGCCATCTGAGCACAGGGTTGGAGACCCAGTACTTC. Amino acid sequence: CASHLSTGLETQYF. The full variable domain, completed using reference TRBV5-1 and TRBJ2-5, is KAGVTQTPRYLIKTRGQQVTLSCSPISGHRSVSWYQQTPGQGLQFLFEYFSETQRNKGNFPGRFSGRQFSNSRSEMNVSTLELGDSALYLCASHLSTGLETQYFGPGTRLLVL.

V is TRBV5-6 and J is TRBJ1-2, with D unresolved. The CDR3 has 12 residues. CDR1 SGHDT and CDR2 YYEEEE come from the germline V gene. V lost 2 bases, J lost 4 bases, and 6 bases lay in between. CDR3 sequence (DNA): TGTGCCAGCAGCTTCTGGGCCTATGGCTACACCTTC. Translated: CASSFWAYGYTF.